This paragraph covers one TCR beta chain sequence. Its antigen is undetermined. A read error may be the cause here, since a much bigger clone is one base away. Germline V CDR1 and CDR2: LGHNA, YNFKEQ. This CDR3 has 13 amino acids. Using RNA template, CDR3s of TCR alpha and beta were amplified with iRepertoire arm-PCR. For one-step reverse transcription and amplification, about 85-400 ng of tissue mRNA or PBMC total RNA was used. TCRdb analysed the multiplex PCR reads with MiXCR anew, one entry per CDR3 protein. The repertoire consists of some 120,000 distinct CDR3 sequences, with roughly 24% occurring once and the leading ten covering nearly 15%. The data were taken from a study of glioma-infiltrating T cells. Points from the study as a whole: Very few CDR3 sequences were shared between tissue and blood. Tissue-blood divergence was below expectation in non-neoplastic patients, above in gliomas.

Sequencing was done on a sample of glioma tissue, nonneoplastic brain tissue, or PBMCs (not recorded which). The origin of this receptor is a human donor with low-grade glioma or glioblastoma, undergoing nonglioma brain surgery, or in good health (not recorded which). V is TRBV4-2 and J is TRBJ1-1, with D possibly matching TRBD1 (5 bases). CDR3 coding DNA: TGTGCCGGCAGCCAGGGCGGGGGCACTGAAGCTTTCTTT. It specifies CAGSQGGGTEAFF.